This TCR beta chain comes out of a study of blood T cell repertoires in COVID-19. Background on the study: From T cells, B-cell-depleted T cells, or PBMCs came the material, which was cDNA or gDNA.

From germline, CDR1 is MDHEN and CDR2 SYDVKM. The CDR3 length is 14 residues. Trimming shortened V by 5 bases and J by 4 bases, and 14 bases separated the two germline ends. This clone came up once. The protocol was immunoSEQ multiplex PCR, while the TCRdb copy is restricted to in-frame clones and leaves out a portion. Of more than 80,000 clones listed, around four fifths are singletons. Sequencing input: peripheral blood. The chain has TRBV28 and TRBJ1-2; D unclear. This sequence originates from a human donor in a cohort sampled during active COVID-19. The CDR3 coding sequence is TGTGCCAGCAGTCGAACCGGGGAGTTCTATGGCTACACCTTC. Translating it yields CASSRTGEFYGYTF.